A selection of T cell receptor beta chains follows, all from one sample in a study of blood T cell repertoires in COVID-19. Sequencing used immunoSEQ multiplex PCR; TCRdb keeps in-frame clones, though not all of them. The data hold roughly 62,000 clones, with 79% observed a single time. Sequenced material: peripheral blood. These receptor sequences come from an elderly woman with active or convalescent COVID-19. Both conserved end residues are part of each CDR3. A D gene is named only where the DNA matches it firmly. Some rows have no size entry. The others give once, few or many, or a class for an expanded clone.

abundance: many; d_gene: .; j_gene: TRBJ2-3; v_gene: TRBV6-5; CDR3aa: CASPGSPPDTQYF; CDR3nt: TGTGCCAGCCCAGGGTCCCCCCCAGATACGCAGTATTTT
abundance: .; d_gene: TRBD1; j_gene: TRBJ2-7; v_gene: TRBV6-4; CDR3aa: CASSDSTGPPLREQYF; CDR3nt: TGTGCCAGCAGTGACTCGACAGGGCCCCCCCTACGCGAGCAGTACTTC
abundance: .; d_gene: .; j_gene: TRBJ2-1; v_gene: TRBV28; CDR3aa: CASMRAGAPNEQFF; CDR3nt: TGTGCCAGCATGAGGGCAGGGGCGCCTAATGAGCAGTTCTTC
abundance: few; d_gene: .; j_gene: TRBJ1-2; v_gene: TRBV2; CDR3aa: CASIMNPGHPYGYTF; CDR3nt: TGTGCCAGCATTATGAATCCGGGACACCCCTATGGCTACACCTTC
abundance: .; d_gene: .; j_gene: TRBJ1-6; v_gene: TRBV9; CDR3aa: CASSTDSSYNSPLHF; CDR3nt: TGTGCCAGCAGCACGGACAGCTCCTATAATTCACCCCTCCACTTT
abundance: .; d_gene: .; j_gene: TRBJ2-1; v_gene: TRBV5-1; CDR3aa: CASSFGIVPGSDREQFF; CDR3nt: TGCGCCAGCAGCTTTGGGATAGTGCCGGGGTCCGACCGTGAGCAGTTCTTC
abundance: .; d_gene: .; j_gene: TRBJ1-1; v_gene: TRBV7-9; CDR3aa: CASSPSAGITEAFF; CDR3nt: TGTGCCAGCAGCCCTTCCGCGGGAATCACTGAAGCTTTCTTT
abundance: .; d_gene: TRBD1; j_gene: TRBJ2-7; v_gene: TRBV27; CDR3aa: CASSPNRDRGGEQYF; CDR3nt: TGTGCCAGCAGTCCCAACCGGGACAGGGGTGGCGAGCAGTACTTC
abundance: .; d_gene: .; j_gene: TRBJ1-5; v_gene: TRBV6-5; CDR3aa: CASRLNRDGNQPQHF; CDR3nt: TGTGCCAGCAGATTAAACAGGGACGGCAATCAGCCCCAGCATTTT
abundance: .; d_gene: TRBD1; j_gene: TRBJ1-2; v_gene: TRBV11-2; CDR3aa: CASSFGTGHGYTF; CDR3nt: TGTGCCAGCAGCTTCGGGACAGGGCATGGCTACACCTTC
abundance: .; d_gene: .; j_gene: TRBJ2-7; v_gene: TRBV11-3; CDR3aa: CASSLVRSSYEQYF; CDR3nt: TGTGCCAGCAGCTTAGTTCGGAGCTCCTACGAGCAGTACTTC
abundance: .; d_gene: .; j_gene: TRBJ1-1; v_gene: TRBV6-5; CDR3aa: CASSHNRNTEAFF; CDR3nt: TGTGCCAGCAGTCACAACAGGAACACTGAAGCTTTCTTT
abundance: .; d_gene: TRBD2; j_gene: TRBJ2-3; v_gene: TRBV5-1; CDR3aa: CASSLVLLAGVTSTDTQYF; CDR3nt: TGCGCCAGCAGCTTGGTCCTCCTAGCGGGGGTAACTAGCACAGATACGCAGTATTTT
abundance: once; d_gene: TRBD2; j_gene: TRBJ2-2; v_gene: TRBV7-3; CDR3aa: CASSAPAGTNTGELFF; CDR3nt: TGTGCCAGCAGCGCCCCAGCGGGGACGAACACCGGGGAGCTGTTTTTT
abundance: .; d_gene: TRBD1; j_gene: TRBJ1-2; v_gene: TRBV19; CDR3aa: CASNRDREIYGYTF; CDR3nt: TGTGCCAGTAACCGGGACAGGGAGATCTATGGCTACACCTTC
abundance: few; d_gene: TRBD1; j_gene: TRBJ2-7; v_gene: TRBV5-8; CDR3aa: CASSESGQGFEQYF; CDR3nt: TGTGCCAGCAGCGAATCGGGACAGGGTTTCGAGCAGTACTTC
abundance: .; d_gene: TRBD1; j_gene: TRBJ2-2; v_gene: TRBV5-6; CDR3aa: CASRERTGRAGELFF; CDR3nt: TGTGCCAGCAGGGAACGGACAGGGCGGGCCGGGGAGCTGTTTTTT
abundance: .; d_gene: TRBD1; j_gene: TRBJ1-1; v_gene: TRBV5-6; CDR3aa: CASSSRDRGPEAFF; CDR3nt: TGTGCCAGCAGCAGCCGGGACAGGGGGCCTGAAGCTTTCTTT
abundance: .; d_gene: .; j_gene: TRBJ1-5; v_gene: TRBV2; CDR3aa: CASSEGGQPNQPQHF; CDR3nt: TGTGCCAGCAGTGAAGGGGGGCAGCCGAATCAGCCCCAGCATTTT
abundance: .; d_gene: TRBD1; j_gene: TRBJ1-5; v_gene: TRBV6-5; CDR3aa: CASPPPGGSNQPQHF; CDR3nt: TGTGCCAGCCCACCCCCAGGGGGGAGCAATCAGCCCCAGCATTTT
abundance: medium-sized; d_gene: .; j_gene: TRBJ2-2; v_gene: TRBV3-1/TRBV3-2; CDR3aa: CASSQVGSYTGELFF; CDR3nt: TGTGCCAGCAGCCAAGTTGGCTCTTACACCGGGGAGCTGTTTTTT
abundance: .; d_gene: .; j_gene: TRBJ1-5; v_gene: TRBV18; CDR3aa: CASSPGGGLVQPQHF; CDR3nt: TGTGCCAGCTCACCAGGGGGAGGGTTGGTTCAGCCCCAGCATTTT
abundance: .; d_gene: TRBD1; j_gene: TRBJ2-1; v_gene: TRBV6-5; CDR3aa: CATQGDNNEQFF; CDR3nt: TGTGCCACCCAGGGGGATAACAATGAGCAGTTCTTC
abundance: .; d_gene: TRBD1; j_gene: TRBJ1-2; v_gene: TRBV5-6; CDR3aa: CASSLDRGGGYTF; CDR3nt: TGTGCCAGCAGCTTAGACAGGGGCGGCGGCTACACCTTC
abundance: .; d_gene: TRBD2; j_gene: TRBJ2-3; v_gene: TRBV13; CDR3aa: CASSRRLAPSTDTQYF; CDR3nt: TGTGCCAGCAGCCGCCGACTAGCCCCTAGCACAGATACGCAGTATTTT
abundance: few; d_gene: TRBD1; j_gene: TRBJ2-1; v_gene: TRBV7-3; CDR3aa: CASSLMGQTNLFF; CDR3nt: TGTGCCAGCAGCTTAATGGGACAGACGAATCTGTTCTTC
abundance: .; d_gene: .; j_gene: TRBJ2-7; v_gene: TRBV7-8; CDR3aa: CASSLGQRTYEQYF; CDR3nt: TGTGCCAGCAGCTTAGGGCAGCGAACCTACGAGCAGTACTTC
abundance: .; d_gene: TRBD1; j_gene: TRBJ2-7; v_gene: TRBV18; CDR3aa: CASSPGTGVLEQYF; CDR3nt: TGTGCCAGCTCACCTGGGACAGGGGTACTGGAGCAGTACTTC
abundance: .; d_gene: TRBD2; j_gene: TRBJ2-6; v_gene: TRBV7-6; CDR3aa: CASSLGGGGTVSGANVLTF; CDR3nt: TGTGCCAGCAGCTTAGGCGGGGGGGGAACAGTTTCTGGGGCCAACGTCCTGACTTTC
abundance: once; d_gene: TRBD1; j_gene: TRBJ1-5; v_gene: TRBV29-1; CDR3aa: CSVSQGAVNQPQHF; CDR3nt: TGCAGCGTTTCCCAGGGGGCTGTAAATCAGCCCCAGCATTTT
abundance: .; d_gene: .; j_gene: TRBJ1-2; v_gene: TRBV9; CDR3aa: CASSPVQGRVGYTF; CDR3nt: TGTGCCAGCAGCCCCGTGCAGGGGCGAGTTGGCTACACCTTC
abundance: .; d_gene: .; j_gene: TRBJ1-6; v_gene: TRBV16; CDR3aa: CASSQSAGLNSPLHF; CDR3nt: TGTGCCAGCAGCCAATCTGCAGGGTTGAATTCACCCCTCCACTTT
abundance: .; d_gene: TRBD2; j_gene: TRBJ2-3; v_gene: TRBV24-1; CDR3aa: CAAGGTSGDTDTQYF; CDR3nt: TGTGCCGCGGGGGGGACTAGCGGGGACACAGATACGCAGTATTTT
abundance: .; d_gene: .; j_gene: TRBJ1-2; v_gene: TRBV6-5; CDR3aa: CASSYLDFRYGYTF; CDR3nt: TGTGCCAGCAGTTATCTAGACTTCCGCTATGGCTACACCTTC
abundance: few; d_gene: .; j_gene: TRBJ2-5; v_gene: TRBV5-1; CDR3aa: CASSLIPKETQYF; CDR3nt: TGCGCCAGCAGCTTGATTCCCAAAGAGACCCAGTACTTC
abundance: few; d_gene: .; j_gene: TRBJ1-6; v_gene: TRBV5-5; CDR3aa: CASSPGSYNSPLHF; CDR3nt: TGTGCCAGCAGCCCAGGGTCCTATAATTCACCCCTCCACTTT
abundance: .; d_gene: TRBD2; j_gene: TRBJ2-7; v_gene: TRBV3-1/TRBV3-2; CDR3aa: CASSQEQRGAYEQYF; CDR3nt: TGTGCCAGCAGCCAAGAGCAGCGGGGGGCCTACGAGCAGTACTTC
abundance: .; d_gene: .; j_gene: TRBJ1-2; v_gene: TRBV11-3; CDR3aa: CASSPGADAIYGYTF; CDR3nt: TGTGCCAGCAGCCCAGGTGCAGACGCCATCTATGGCTACACCTTC
abundance: .; d_gene: .; j_gene: TRBJ1-2; v_gene: TRBV6-5; CDR3aa: CASRPVGLSIYTF; CDR3nt: TGTGCCAGCAGACCTGTGGGACTCTCGATTTACACCTTC
abundance: .; d_gene: .; j_gene: TRBJ1-6; v_gene: TRBV5-1; CDR3aa: CASSLAGDSPLHF; CDR3nt: TGCGCCAGCAGCTTGGCCGGGGATTCACCCCTCCACTTT
abundance: .; d_gene: .; j_gene: TRBJ1-2; v_gene: TRBV30; CDR3aa: CAWSRGDGGYTF; CDR3nt: TGTGCCTGGAGTCGCGGGGATGGTGGCTACACCTTC
abundance: few; d_gene: TRBD2; j_gene: TRBJ2-5; v_gene: TRBV11-1; CDR3aa: CASSSPTSGGQETQYF; CDR3nt: TGTGCCAGCAGCTCACCGACTAGCGGGGGTCAAGAGACCCAGTACTTC
abundance: .; d_gene: .; j_gene: TRBJ2-1; v_gene: TRBV11-3; CDR3aa: CASSFGDEQFF; CDR3nt: TGTGCCAGCAGCTTCGGGGATGAGCAGTTCTTC
abundance: .; d_gene: TRBD2; j_gene: TRBJ2-2; v_gene: TRBV7-8; CDR3aa: CASSNDRDYHFSLITGELFF; CDR3nt: TGTGCCAGCAGCAATGACCGGGACTACCACTTCTCACTTATCACCGGGGAGCTGTTTTTT
abundance: .; d_gene: .; j_gene: TRBJ2-2; v_gene: TRBV9; CDR3aa: CASSLLGGNTGELFF; CDR3nt: TGTGCCAGCAGCCTGTTGGGGGGGAACACCGGGGAGCTGTTTTTT
abundance: .; d_gene: .; j_gene: TRBJ1-1; v_gene: TRBV6-5; CDR3aa: CASSYGQPFDTEAFF; CDR3nt: TGTGCCAGCAGTTACGGACAACCCTTCGACACTGAAGCTTTCTTT
abundance: .; d_gene: TRBD1; j_gene: TRBJ1-2; v_gene: TRBV5-1; CDR3aa: CASGVGQGADGYTF; CDR3nt: TGCGCCAGCGGGGTGGGACAGGGTGCGGATGGCTACACCTTC
abundance: .; d_gene: .; j_gene: TRBJ1-5; v_gene: TRBV5-5; CDR3aa: CASSLAAGAYQPQHF; CDR3nt: TGTGCCAGCAGCTTGGCCGCAGGGGCGTATCAGCCCCAGCATTTT
abundance: .; d_gene: .; j_gene: TRBJ1-2; v_gene: TRBV25-1; CDR3aa: CASSELSGIFGYTF; CDR3nt: TGTGCCAGCAGTGAATTGTCAGGGATCTTTGGCTACACCTTC
abundance: few; d_gene: TRBD1; j_gene: TRBJ1-3; v_gene: TRBV2; CDR3aa: CASRGDRAGNTIYF; CDR3nt: TGTGCCAGCAGGGGGGACAGGGCTGGAAACACCATATATTTT